This T cell receptor (beta chain) was documented in a study of early T cells in non-severe SARS-CoV-2 infection (dated by TCRdb to the early 2020s). Background for the entire study: TCR sequencing used bulk RNA from unsorted whole blood, so alpha and beta chains could not be paired. The paper as a whole reports these results and caveats: VDJdb matching was skewed toward anti-spike CD8 responses and likely underestimated virus-specific expansions by missing private and CD4 specificities.

A case-control design nested within a healthcare worker cohort in London, UK, was used, with weekly nasopharyngeal swab PCR tests and blood sampling performed. Between 23 and 31 March 2020, the week of the UK lockdown, healthcare workers were enrolled and then followed up weekly for as long as 16 weeks. Libraries came from 5' RACE. The data were produced on a NextSeq 500. Unique molecular identifiers were attached to individual cDNA molecules in the TCR library protocol so that sequencing error and PCR bias could be corrected. Both TCR alpha and beta chains were sequenced, and tight co-correlation was observed between alpha and beta sequence abundances in each sample. On the study's bioinformatics: Decombinator V4 was used to perform V gene, J gene and CDR3 annotation of TCR sequences. TCRs were defined as expanded if a significant change between any two time points was detected under a Poisson model with p below 0.0001. TCR abundances were normalised to the total number of TCRs sequenced per sample and expressed as counts per million. TRAV1-2 paired with TRAJ12, TRAJ20 or TRAJ33 defined MAIT TCRs, while TRAV10 paired with TRAJ18 defined iNKT TCRs. A search of VDJdb, accessed on 1 November 2021, was run for TCRs annotated to CMV, EBV and SARS-CoV-2, with TCRs annotated for multiple antigens excluded. TCRdb trimmed the raw reads at Q25, called clones with MiXCR and kept productive beta chains. Every distinct CDR3 protein forms one entry, paired with its most common genes and DNA. TCRdb, not the authors, supplied the V and J calls. The sample records some 25,000 distinct CDR3 sequences, 4.5% to 6% of which are singletons. 0.8% to 1% of the sample is in the top ten clones.

Based on the germline V gene, the CDR1 and CDR2 sequences are SGHRS and YFSETQ. From its cysteine to its phenylalanine, the CDR3 spans 14 amino acids. The kept DNA is CDR3 alone, 42 bases in frame from the first base. V was cut back by 7 bases and J by 6 bases, leaving a gap of 17 bases between them. Ten or more counts support this clonotype. There is no known antigen for this receptor. One base away there is no much larger clone; base qualities are not given. The chain was built from TRBV5-1 and TRBJ2-1; the D gene is not confidently resolved. Sequencing was performed on whole blood. The receptor comes from an adult who was a healthcare worker with PCR-confirmed SARS-CoV-2 infection or an uninfected control (not recorded which). The DNA sequence is TGCGCCAGCTCCTTAGGTTCGCCCGGCAATGAGCAGTTCTTC. It is translated as CASSLGSPGNEQFF.